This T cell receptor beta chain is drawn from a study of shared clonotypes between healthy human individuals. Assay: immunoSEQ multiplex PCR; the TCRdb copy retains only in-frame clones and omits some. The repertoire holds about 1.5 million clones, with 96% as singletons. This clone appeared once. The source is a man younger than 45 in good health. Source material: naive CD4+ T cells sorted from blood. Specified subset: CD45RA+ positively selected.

The CDR3 loop reads CASSASQGYNEQFF. The CDR3 DNA follows: TGTGCCAGCAGTGCCTCCCAGGGGTACAATGAGCAGTTCTTC. V and J are TRBV25-1 and TRBJ2-1; a possible D gene is TRBD1 (6 bases). Germline CDR1 reads MGHDK; CDR2 reads SYGVNS. Trimming cost V 4 bases and J 4 bases, with 11 bases left between them. The CDR3 runs 14 residues.